The 19 T cell receptor beta chains below all came from one sample that was sequenced in a study of graft-versus-host responses after intestinal transplantation. No antigen has been assigned to these receptors. Data came from immunoSEQ multiplex PCR; TCRdb stores just in-frame clones and leaves some out. The sample lists approximately 130,000 clones, over 85% occurring once. Here the sequenced sample was unstimulated CD4+ T cells sorted from spleen or lymph node cells, taken before intestinal transplant. The origin of the receptors is a human donor who received an intestinal transplant.

V and J are TRBV5-1 and TRBJ2-4; D perhaps matches TRBD2 (5 bases). Trimming pared 6 bases from V and 8 bases from J, leaving 18 bases between. This CDR3 comprises 14 residues. CDR1 and CDR2 from the germline V gene are SGHRS and YFSETQ. The CDR3 loop reads CASTGDSNMDIQYF. The DNA of the CDR3 is TGCGCCAGCACCGGGGATTCCAATATGGACATTCAGTACTTC.

V gene TRBV27 combines with J gene TRBJ2-5; D not resolved. Per germline, CDR1 MNHEY and CDR2 SMNVEV (reference sequence). The CDR3 extends over 14 amino acids. Trimming took 0 bases from V and 5 from J, leaving 10 bases between them. The CDR3 bases are TGTGCCAGCAGTTTATCGGCTCGAAGGGAGACCCAGTACTTC. Amino acid sequence: CASSLSARRETQYF.

The J gene is TRBJ2-7, the V gene TRBV5-1; 9 bases align to TRBD1. Germline V gene lookup returns CDR1 SGHRS and CDR2 YFSETQ. The CDR3 runs 15 residues. Trimming at V came to 7 bases and at J to 3 bases, leaving 11 bases not matched to a gene. The CDR3 protein is CASGLGGTGSYEQYF. The CDR3 DNA follows: TGCGCCAGCGGGCTAGGCGGGACAGGGAGCTACGAGCAGTACTTC.

The J gene is TRBJ1-1, the V gene TRBV14; 7 bases are shared with TRBD1. Germline V lookup: CDR1 SGHDN, CDR2 FVKESK. J lost 7 bases, V lost 4 bases, and 9 bases had no gene match. The CDR3 loop spans 14 amino acids. The CDR3 bases are TGTGCCAGCAGCCCTTTCAGGGGGGAGAGTGAAGCTTTCTTT. It yields the protein CASSPFRGESEAFF.

This clone has only a few counts. At one end, the junction sequence differs from germline, possibly due to a read error. The V gene is TRBV7-9, the J gene TRBJ2-7; D remains unclear. In germline, CDR1 is SEHNR, CDR2 FQNEAQ (reference sequence). There are 14 residues in the CDR3. CDR3 in DNA: TGTGCCAGCAGCTTAACCGCCCACTCCTACAAGCAGTACTTC. It codes for CASSLTAHSYKQYF.

V usage is TRBV4-2 and J usage is TRBJ2-5, with a possible D match to TRBD1 (6 bases). This CDR3 has 17 amino acids. Germline lookup yields CDR1 LGHNA and CDR2 YNFKEQ. V was pared by 1 base and J by 5 bases, with 20 bases between. The CDR3 loop reads CASSQGSLVGGPETQYF. CDR3 DNA: TGTGCCAGCAGCCAAGGGTCGCTAGTAGGGGGACCGGAGACCCAGTACTTC.

A single count supports this clone. The rearrangement joins TRBV27 to TRBJ1-2; perhaps TRBD1 as D (6 bases). CDR1 and CDR2 (germline): MNHEY, SMNVEV (reference sequence). The germline V and J ends were trimmed by 8 bases and 2 bases, with 18 bases remaining between them. This CDR3 comprises 15 residues. DNA for the CDR3: TGTGCCAGCGCGGCCTCGGGGGGCTTCAACTATGGCTACACCTTC. Residues: CASAASGGFNYGYTF.

The genes are TRBV11-3 and TRBJ2-3; weak D call: TRBD2 (5 bases). The CDR3 has 16 residues. Germline V gene lookup returns CDR1 SGHNT and CDR2 YENEEA. Trimming left V 5 bases short and J 2 bases short, with 17 bases between. CDR3 sequence (DNA): TGTGCCAGCAGCCCCCTTCTAGCCGTATCCACAGATACGCAGTATTTT. Translated, it gives CASSPLLAVSTDTQYF.

DNA of the CDR3: TGTGCCAGCAGCTTGGAAGGGGGTACAAGCTCCTACGAGCAGTACTTC. Its protein is CASSLEGGTSSYEQYF. The chain recombines TRBV5-8 with TRBJ2-7; maybe TRBD1 (6 bases). Looked up from germline, CDR1 is SGHTS and CDR2 is YDEGEE. CDR3 length equals 16 residues. Trimming removed 0 bases at V and 0 bases at J, with 13 bases between.

The V gene is TRBV6-1, the J gene TRBJ1-6, with D possibly being TRBD1 (6 bases). CDR3 length: 12 amino acids. CDR1 and CDR2 (germline): MNHNS, SASEGT. V was trimmed by 11 bases and J by 18 bases, leaving 23 bases between them. The CDR3 loop reads CAASATHRDSHF. DNA for the CDR3: TGTGCCGCGTCCGCGACTCACAGGGATTCCCACTTT.

V usage is TRBV15 and J usage is TRBJ2-7; 8 bases are shared with TRBD1. The V gene's germline CDR1 is LNHNV and CDR2 YYDKDF (reference sequence). The CDR3 has 14 amino acids. Losses at the gene ends were 0 bases for V and 7 bases for J; bases not matched to a gene: 5. The CDR3 spells CATSREDRVGEQYF. The CDR3 bases are TGTGCCACCAGCAGAGAGGACAGGGTGGGTGAGCAGTACTTC. Based on the CDR3 plus reference TRBV15 and TRBJ2-7, the full variable domain is DAMVIQNPRYQVTQFGKPVTLSCSQTLNHNVMYWYQQKSSQAPKLLFHYYDKDFNNEADTPDNFQSRRPNTSFCFLDIRSPGLGDTAMYLCATSREDRVGEQYFGPGTRLTVT.

The V gene is TRBV6-1, the J gene TRBJ2-7, with 7 bases that match TRBD2. This CDR3 comprises 14 residues. The junction had 6 bases not matched to a gene; V was cut back by 3 bases and J by 4 bases. Per germline, CDR1 MNHNS and CDR2 SASEGT. CDR3 coding DNA: TGTGCCAGCAGTGAGTGGGGGGGACCGTACGAGCAGTACTTC. This codes for CASSEWGGPYEQYF.

This clone occurred once. The gene calls are TRBV18 and TRBJ2-7; D is perhaps TRBD1 (5 bases). Deletions cut 6 bases from V and 3 bases from J, with 9 bases between. The CDR3 has 12 amino acids. CDR1 and CDR2 (germline): KGHSH, LQKENI. CDR3: CASSPDSYEQYF. CDR3 nucleotides: TGTGCCAGCTCGCCCGACAGCTACGAGCAGTACTTC.

The chain recombines TRBV11-2 with TRBJ2-5; 7 positions match TRBD2. CDR1 SGHAT and CDR2 FQNNGV come from the germline V gene. The CDR3 has 15 amino acids. The ends lost 7 bases at V and 0 bases at J; junction bases unmatched: 8. The CDR3: CASNWGGEYQETQYF. The CDR3 bases are TGTGCCAGCAACTGGGGGGGAGAGTACCAAGAGACCCAGTACTTC.

V gene TRBV11-2 combines with J gene TRBJ1-1; perhaps TRBD1 as D (6 bases). The CDR3 is 16 residues long. Deletions cut 4 bases from V and 3 bases from J, with 18 bases between. Germline V gene data show CDR1 as SGHAT and CDR2 as FQNNGV. The CDR3 nucleotides are TGTGCCAGCAGCTCAAGAGACAGGCGGTGGGACACTGAAGCTTTCTTT. It translates to CASSSRDRRWDTEAFF.

The chain recombines TRBV28 with TRBJ2-5; 7 nucleotides align to TRBD1. The DNA end is more similar to TRBJ2-7, so the J call may be wrong. This CDR3 contains 14 residues. Germline assignment: CDR1 MDHEN and CDR2 SYDVKM. DNA of the CDR3: TGTGCCAGCAGTCGACCGGACAGGATCTACGAGCAGTACTTC. Translation: CASSRPDRIYEQYF.

This clone was found once. The CDR3 sequence is CASSSSIRNREQYF. The CDR3, as DNA: TGTGCCAGTAGTTCCTCTATTCGTAACCGCGAGCAGTACTTC. The genes are TRBV19 and TRBJ2-7; D not resolved. Germline assignment: CDR1 LNHDA and CDR2 SQIVND (reference sequence). V dropped 5 bases and J dropped 6 bases, with 17 bases sitting between them. CDR3 length: 14 residues.

This clone occurred once. This chain joins TRBV5-1 and TRBJ1-6; D gene uncertain. V was cut by 0 bases and J by 7 bases, with 11 bases left in between. Germline CDR1 is SGHRS and CDR2 is YFSETQ. The CDR3 has 15 residues. This CDR3 reads CASSLGPGLNSPLHF. The DNA for the CDR3 is TGCGCCAGCAGCTTGGGTCCGGGTTTAAATTCACCCCTCCACTTT.

This sequence joins TRBV2 and TRBJ1-2; the match to TRBD1 covers 9 bases. J gave up 9 bases and V 1 base, and 9 bases lay outside the gene matches. The CDR3 has 15 residues. The germline V gene has CDR1 SNHLY and CDR2 FYNNEI. Here the CDR3 reads CASSEEGGTGISYTF. The DNA of the CDR3 is TGTGCCAGCAGTGAAGAGGGGGGGACAGGGATCAGCTACACCTTC.